These 11 T cell receptor beta chains share one sample of origin, sequenced in a study of cytomegalovirus exposure and HLA in healthy donors. The table came from immunoSEQ multiplex PCR; TCRdb's copy has only in-frame clones and leaves some out. Of 150,000 to 200,000 clones listed, approximately 90% were seen once; the top ten hold roughly 1.4%. The specimen was PBMCs. The receptors here all came from a woman in her twenties or thirties in good health and CMV-seronegative.

This chain links TRBV4-1 with TRBJ2-5; TRBD2 matches at 11 bases. Per the germline V gene, CDR1 is MGHRA and CDR2 is YSYEKL. The CDR3 has 15 residues. J lost 6 bases, V lost 1 base, and 4 bases had no gene match. CDR3 nucleotides: TGCGCCAGCAGCCAAGGACTAGCGGGAACACAGACCCAGTACTTC. Encoded protein: CASSQGLAGTQTQYF.

This clone was counted between two and nine times. The rearrangement links TRBV7-9 to TRBJ1-1; a possible D gene is TRBD1 (5 bases). V dropped 10 bases and J dropped 0 bases, with 12 bases sitting between them. CDR1 and CDR2 (germline): SEHNR, FQNEAQ (reference sequence). The CDR3 loop spans 13 amino acids. The CDR3 nucleotides read TGTGCCACCAGAGGGGCGGTGAACACTGAAGCTTTCTTT. Translation gives CATRGAVNTEAFF.

The J gene is TRBJ2-1, the V gene TRBV25-1; 14 positions agree with TRBD2. CDR1 is MGHDK and CDR2 is SYGVNS in the germline V gene. The CDR3 totals 16 residues. The V segment lost 4 bases and the J segment 9 bases; nucleotides outside the gene matches: 8. This chain's CDR3 is CASSAPRGLAGAEQFF. CDR3 DNA: TGTGCCAGCAGTGCTCCTAGGGGACTAGCGGGGGCTGAGCAGTTCTTC.

The genes are TRBV30 and TRBJ2-1, with a weak D call TRBD2 (5 bases). Germline assignment: CDR1 GTSNPN and CDR2 SVGIG (reference sequence). Trimming took off 0 bases at V and 11 bases at J, with 11 bases between the two ends. The CDR3 sequence is 12 residues long. The CDR3 bases are TGTGCCTGGAGTGTACTAGAGCACCAGCAGTTCTTC. This encodes CAWSVLEHQQFF.

The V gene is TRBV7-9, the J gene TRBJ1-1; D not certain. Looked up from germline, CDR1 is SEHNR and CDR2 is FQNEAQ (reference sequence). This CDR3 contains 17 residues. V dropped 1 base and J dropped 1 base, with 16 bases sitting between them. The CDR3 is CASSLVALNNQNTEAFF. In DNA form, the CDR3 reads TGTGCCAGCAGCTTAGTAGCCCTTAACAATCAGAACACTGAAGCTTTCTTT.

This chain joins TRBV9 and TRBJ2-7; 7 positions agree with TRBD1. V lost 4 bases to trimming and J lost 3 bases; unmatched junction nucleotides: 1. This CDR3 is 12 amino acids long. CDR1 and CDR2 from the germline V gene are SGDLS and YYNGEE. CDR3 sequence: CASSRDSYEQYF. Written as DNA, the CDR3 is TGTGCCAGCAGCAGGGACAGCTACGAGCAGTACTTC.

The rearrangement uses TRBV19 and TRBJ2-3; possible D gene TRBD2, 5 bases. This CDR3 has 15 residues. The germline V gene encodes CDR1 LNHDA and CDR2 SQIVND (reference sequence). V was shortened by 4 bases and J by 2 bases, with 13 bases between the two germline ends. The CDR3 protein is CASSTLGSVTDTQYF. In nucleotides, the CDR3 is TGTGCCAGTAGTACACTAGGGTCGGTCACAGATACGCAGTATTTT.

The CDR3 coding sequence is TGCGCCAGCAGCCCGCCCGGCGGGGGGGCGAAAGAGACCCAGTACTTC. Encoded protein: CASSPPGGGAKETQYF. The rearrangement uses TRBV4-1 and TRBJ2-5; 9 bases line up with TRBD2. V was pared by 4 bases and J by 3 bases, with 9 bases of the junction left unmatched. Looked up from germline, CDR1 is MGHRA and CDR2 is YSYEKL. The CDR3 extends over 16 amino acids.

This chain links TRBV9 with TRBJ2-7, with D unclear. V was shortened by 2 bases and J by 3 bases, with 9 bases between the two germline ends. The CDR3 contains 13 residues. Germline V gene lookup returns CDR1 SGDLS and CDR2 YYNGEE. The DNA of the CDR3 is TGTGCCAGCAGCGTTTTACCAGACTACGAGCAGTACTTC. Its translation is CASSVLPDYEQYF.

J is TRBJ1-1 and V is TRBV6-4; 7 nucleotides line up with TRBD1. Unmatched junction bases numbered 9, after V lost 2 bases and J lost 6 bases. Looked up from germline, CDR1 is MRHNA and CDR2 is SNTAGT. The CDR3 contains 15 residues. The CDR3 bases are TGTGCCAGCAGTGACGGTGTGGGGACAGCGTCTGAAGCTTTCTTT. Translated: CASSDGVGTASEAFF.

The chain couples TRBV19 to TRBJ2-7; 7 bases are shared with TRBD1. J was trimmed by 5 bases and V by 3 bases; bases with no gene match: 7. Germline V gene sequence: CDR1 LNHDA, CDR2 SQIVND (reference sequence). CDR3 length: 14 residues. This CDR3 is CASSISTGFNEQYF. The CDR3 DNA is TGTGCCAGTAGTATCTCGACAGGGTTCAACGAGCAGTACTTC. The whole variable domain, filled in from reference TRBV19 and TRBJ2-7, reads DGGITQSPKYLFRKEGQNVTLSCEQNLNHDAMYWYRQDPGQGLRLIYYSQIVNDFQKGDIAEGYSVSREKKESFPLTVTSAQKNPTAFYLCASSISTGFNEQYFGPGTRLTVT.